This TCR beta chain comes out of a study of shared clonotypes between healthy human individuals (dated by TCRdb to the early 2020s). Regarding the study in general: Two women and a few men aged 18 to 49 years were included in the cohort. For each donor, CD4 naive and CD4 memory were each given three plates, CD8 naive was given two plates, and CD8 memory was given one plate. To estimate repertoire size and how much clonotype sharing occurs between individuals, the study deeply sequenced the blood TCR repertoires of a handful of healthy adults. Different laboratories and diverse techniques were used to prepare libraries and sequence TCR repertoires, to increase sequencing depth and limit assay-specific biases. Leukapheresis yielded between about 0.9 and 9.5 billion PBMCs per donor. Study-level results and caveats: Estimated clonotype richness was generally larger for naive than for memory subsets. Sharing across four donors was observed for roughly 5.4% of naive CD4, 3% to 3.5% of naive CD8, 2% to 2.5% of memory CD4, and roughly 0.4% of memory CD8 clonotypes. The genetic and exposure-history diversity represented was limited by the small number of donors. Compared with non-shared clonotypes, clonotypes shared by all four sorted-subset donors had higher generation probabilities. Pairwise subsampling indicated that sequencing depth was expected to affect the degree of clonotype sharing among donors. Sampling was restricted to blood, and TCR repertoires in tissue are likely to differ from TCR repertoires in blood. Even with the large sequencing depth, rarefaction of the sorted-subset datasets indicated that sequencing was incomplete.

In regard to this clone: Its antigen has not been determined. Base qualities are not provided; no much larger clone lies one nucleotide away.

Using the deep immunoSEQ assay, multiplex PCR amplified TCR CDR3 regions from genomic DNA. For each cell subset, the extracted genomic DNA was distributed evenly across all wells of several immunoSEQ 96-well plates, and each plate served as one replicate. For sorted subsets, each replicate PCR was loaded with 200 ng genomic DNA, equivalent to 30,000 or so T cell genomes. The purified libraries were quantified using a Qubit 3.0 fluorometer, sized with a Bioanalyzer 2100, and then quantified again using the KAPA Library Quantification kit. Each immunoSEQ 96-well plate was sequenced on its own single-read 150-cycle Illumina NextSeq 550 flow cell. Concerning the study's data processing: Because only junctional sequences without quality scores were contained in the immunoSEQ output, filtering matching that applied to full-length reads could not be performed. To assign V/J genes and CDR3, sequences were annotated using PyIR, a Python wrapper for IgBLAST v1.9, with IMGT germline references. Reads were filtered out if the reads had weak V/J assignments (E-value above 1e-6), no CDR3, stop codons, out-of-frame junctions, or ambiguous translated residues. V3J clonotypes were defined as sequences sharing an identical inferred V gene, J gene, and CDR3 amino acid sequence. The percentage overlap between two repertoires was calculated by dividing the number of shared unique clonotypes by the size of the smaller repertoire. RTK rarefaction, the Chao1 estimator, and Recon v2.1 estimates of unobserved clonotypes were used to assess repertoire richness. Generation probabilities for all TCRbeta clonotypes obtained by the gDNA method from several donors were computed using OLGA. The table comes from immuneACCESS by way of TCRdb, which keeps in-frame sequences with V and J called. Part of the clones is missing from these tables; in studies checked, under half for an unresolved V gene and the rest for unknown reasons. That table supplies the V and J calls and clone size; D and trimming were determined from the DNA. The sample table shows about 2.4 million clones, and 80% to 95% are seen once. The ten largest clones add up to 0.36% of the sample.

V was cut back by 6 bases and J by 8 bases, leaving a gap of 16 bases between them. In the germline V gene, CDR1 corresponds to SGHTA and CDR2 to FQGNSA. The CDR3 sequence holds 13 residues, the cysteine and phenylalanine included. The retained sequence is limited to the CDR3, 39 bases, with the frame set at the first base. The donors were healthy, HIV-negative adults with no recently reported acute infections or vaccinations. Every donor was a Caucasian adult living in Nashville, Tennessee, USA. CD4+ T cells were enriched by magnetic negative selection, after which naive cells were positively selected on CD45RA and the negative fraction was taken as the memory subset. After blood collection by leukapheresis, PBMCs were isolated using Ficoll-Histopaque density gradient centrifugation and then cryopreserved in the vapor phase of liquid nitrogen. Analytical flow cytometry was used to check the purity and quantity of each magnetically sorted T cell population. From each sorted fraction, genomic DNA was isolated and quantified by UV absorbance on a Nanodrop 2000c.

The TCR sequence derives from a young man in good health. Some clones in this sample may be carry-over from other donors' samples. The rearranged chain carries TRBV7-2 and TRBJ1-2; TRBD1 is possibly the D segment (6 matching bases). The sample consisted of naive CD4+ T cells from PBMCs. The cell subset or site label corresponds to: CD45RA+ positively selected. The CDR3 in this case is CASSFAGAGGYTF. The DNA sequence is given as TGTGCCAGCAGTTTCGCGGGGGCTGGGGGCTACACCTTC.